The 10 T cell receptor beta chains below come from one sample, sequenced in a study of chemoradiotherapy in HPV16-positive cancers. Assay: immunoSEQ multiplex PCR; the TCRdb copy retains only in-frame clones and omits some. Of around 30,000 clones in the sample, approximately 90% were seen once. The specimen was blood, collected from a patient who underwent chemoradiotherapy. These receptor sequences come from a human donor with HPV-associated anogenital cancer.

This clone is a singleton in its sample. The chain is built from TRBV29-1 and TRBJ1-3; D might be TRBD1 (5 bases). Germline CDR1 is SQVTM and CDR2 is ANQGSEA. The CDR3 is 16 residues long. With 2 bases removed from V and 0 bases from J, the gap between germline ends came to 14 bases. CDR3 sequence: CSVERGRFSSGNTIYF. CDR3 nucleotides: TGCAGCGTTGAAAGGGGCCGCTTTAGCTCTGGAAACACCATATATTTT.

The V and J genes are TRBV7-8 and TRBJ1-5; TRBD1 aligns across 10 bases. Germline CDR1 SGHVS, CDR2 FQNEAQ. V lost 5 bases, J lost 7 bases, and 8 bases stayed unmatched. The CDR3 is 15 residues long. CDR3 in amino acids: CASSRSRDRGQPQHF. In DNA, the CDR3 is TGTGCCAGCAGCCGGAGTCGGGACAGGGGACAGCCCCAGCATTTT.

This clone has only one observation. CDR3 region: CTSSLGVAGAGEKLFF. The CDR3 DNA sequence: TGCACCAGCAGCCTAGGAGTGGCAGGGGCAGGTGAAAAACTGTTTTTT. The chain joins TRBV1 to TRBJ1-4; TRBD1 is the table's D call, not checked against the DNA. TRBV1 is a pseudogene segment. This CDR3 spans 16 amino acids.

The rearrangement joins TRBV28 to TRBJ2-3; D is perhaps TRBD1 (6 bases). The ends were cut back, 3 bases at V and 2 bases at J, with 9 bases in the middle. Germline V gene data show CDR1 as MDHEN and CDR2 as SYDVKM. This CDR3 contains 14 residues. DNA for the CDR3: TGTGCCAGCAGTTTGGACAGTAACACAGATACGCAGTATTTT. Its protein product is CASSLDSNTDTQYF.

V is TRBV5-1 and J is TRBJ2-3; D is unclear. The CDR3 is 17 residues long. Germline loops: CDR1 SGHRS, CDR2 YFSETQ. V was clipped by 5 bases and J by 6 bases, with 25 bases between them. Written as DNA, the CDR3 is TGCGCCAGCAGTAGATCCCCAATGACGCAAACGGAGGATACGCAGTATTTT. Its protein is CASSRSPMTQTEDTQYF.

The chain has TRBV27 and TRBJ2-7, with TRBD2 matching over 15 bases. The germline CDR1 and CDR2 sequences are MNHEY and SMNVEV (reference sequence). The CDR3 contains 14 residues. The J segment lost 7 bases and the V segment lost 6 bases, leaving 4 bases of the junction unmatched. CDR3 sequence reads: CASSSGTSGREQYF. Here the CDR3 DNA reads TGTGCCAGCAGCTCCGGGACTAGCGGGAGGGAGCAGTACTTC.

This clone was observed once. CDR3 coding DNA: TGCGCCAGCAGCCAAGAAAAGGCAGGGATTTCGGTCAATGAGCAGTTCTTC. It yields the protein CASSQEKAGISVNEQFF. The chain has TRBV4-1 and TRBJ2-1, with D maybe TRBD1 (5 bases). V was pared by 0 bases and J by 6 bases, with 18 bases between. CDR1 and CDR2 (germline): MGHRA, YSYEKL. CDR3 size: 17 residues.

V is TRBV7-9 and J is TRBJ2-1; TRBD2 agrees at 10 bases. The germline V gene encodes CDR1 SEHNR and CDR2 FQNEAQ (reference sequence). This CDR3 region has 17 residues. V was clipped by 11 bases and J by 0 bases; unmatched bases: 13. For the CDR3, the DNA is TGTGCCCTAGGGGGAGGGCTAGCGGGAGTCTCCTACAATGAGCAGTTCTTC. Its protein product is CALGGGLAGVSYNEQFF. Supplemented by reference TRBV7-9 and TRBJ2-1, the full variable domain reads DTGVSQNPRHKITKRGQNVTFRCDPISEHNRLYWYRQTLGQGPEFLTYFQNEAQLEKSRLLSDRFSAERPKGSFSTLEIQRTEQGDSAMYLCALGGGLAGVSYNEQFFGPGTRLTVL.

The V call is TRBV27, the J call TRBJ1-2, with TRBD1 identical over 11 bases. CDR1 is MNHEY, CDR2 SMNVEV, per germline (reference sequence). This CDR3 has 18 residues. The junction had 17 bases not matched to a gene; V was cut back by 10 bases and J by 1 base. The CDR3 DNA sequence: TGTGCCACCCTAGTGACCTGGGACAGGGGGACCCTTAACTATGGCTACACCTTC. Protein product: CATLVTWDRGTLNYGYTF.

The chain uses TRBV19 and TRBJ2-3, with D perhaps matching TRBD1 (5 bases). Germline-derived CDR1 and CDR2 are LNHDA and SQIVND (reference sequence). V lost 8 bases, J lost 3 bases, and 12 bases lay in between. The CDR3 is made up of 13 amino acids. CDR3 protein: CASHRQGTDTQYF. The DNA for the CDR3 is TGTGCCAGTCATCGGCAGGGAACAGATACGCAGTATTTT.